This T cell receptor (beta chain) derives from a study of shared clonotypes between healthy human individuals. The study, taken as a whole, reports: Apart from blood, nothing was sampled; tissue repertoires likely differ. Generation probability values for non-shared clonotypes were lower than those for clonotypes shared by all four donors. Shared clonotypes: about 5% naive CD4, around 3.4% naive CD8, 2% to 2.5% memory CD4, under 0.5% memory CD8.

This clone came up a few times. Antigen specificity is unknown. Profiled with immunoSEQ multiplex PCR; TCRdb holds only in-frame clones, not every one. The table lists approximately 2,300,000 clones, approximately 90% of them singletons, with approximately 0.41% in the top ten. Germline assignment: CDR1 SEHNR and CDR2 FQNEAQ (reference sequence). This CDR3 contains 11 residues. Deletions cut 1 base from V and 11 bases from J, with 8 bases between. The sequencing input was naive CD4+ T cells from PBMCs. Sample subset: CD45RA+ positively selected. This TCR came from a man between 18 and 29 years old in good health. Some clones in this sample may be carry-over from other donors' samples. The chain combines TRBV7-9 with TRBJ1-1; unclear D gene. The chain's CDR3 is CASSLEESAFF. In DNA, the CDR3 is TGTGCCAGCAGCTTAGAGGAAAGTGCTTTCTTT. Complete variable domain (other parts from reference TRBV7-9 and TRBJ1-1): DTGVSQNPRHKITKRGQNVTFRCDPISEHNRLYWYRQTLGQGPEFLTYFQNEAQLEKSRLLSDRFSAERPKGSFSTLEIQRTEQGDSAMYLCASSLEESAFFGQGTRLTVV.